This TCR beta chain was profiled in a study of cytomegalovirus exposure and HLA in healthy donors. As for the study in general: Of the donors genotyped, approximately 430 in all, about 81% fell in the Caucasian-associated ancestry cluster. Study results and caveats: HLA-A and HLA-B allele assignments for most subjects were reportedly predicted accurately using TCR beta sequences.

A word on this clone: Its target is unknown.

A multiplex PCR was run with 60 Vbeta primers and 13 Jbeta primers. The authors' processing: In a later analysis, 70 million to 80 million unique TCR beta chains included roughly 11 million shared by two or more donors. Generated by immunoSEQ multiplex PCR, the TCRdb table keeps only in-frame clones and is missing some. The D gene and trimming were derived from the DNA, and the V and J assignments and clone size from that table. Of 150,000 to 200,000 clones in the sample, 76% are singletons; the top ten hold 2% to 3%. Germline loops: CDR1 SGHRS, CDR2 YFSETQ. V dropped 0 bases and J dropped 1; count of bases not matched to a gene: 2. This CDR3 is 16 amino acids long.

This chain uses TRBV5-1 with TRBJ2-5; 11 bases map to TRBD2. This receptor was taken from a woman younger than 45 in good health and CMV-seropositive. Sequences were obtained from PBMCs. CDR3 in DNA: TGCGCCAGCAGCTTGGGGACTAGCGGGTTCCAAGAGACCCAGTACTTC. This gives the protein CASSLGTSGFQETQYF.